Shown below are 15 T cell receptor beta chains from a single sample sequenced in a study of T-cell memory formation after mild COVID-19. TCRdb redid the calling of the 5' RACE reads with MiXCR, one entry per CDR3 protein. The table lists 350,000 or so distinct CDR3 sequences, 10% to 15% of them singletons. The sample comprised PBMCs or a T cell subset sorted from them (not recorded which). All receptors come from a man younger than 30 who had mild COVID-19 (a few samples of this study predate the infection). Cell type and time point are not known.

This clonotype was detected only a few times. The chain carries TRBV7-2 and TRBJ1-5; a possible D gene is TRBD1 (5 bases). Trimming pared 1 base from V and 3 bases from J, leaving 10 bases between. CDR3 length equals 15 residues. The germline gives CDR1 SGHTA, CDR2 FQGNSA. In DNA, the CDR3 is TGTGCCAGCAGCTTAGGGGGGAGGGACAATCAGCCCCAGCATTTT. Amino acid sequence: CASSLGGRDNQPQHF.

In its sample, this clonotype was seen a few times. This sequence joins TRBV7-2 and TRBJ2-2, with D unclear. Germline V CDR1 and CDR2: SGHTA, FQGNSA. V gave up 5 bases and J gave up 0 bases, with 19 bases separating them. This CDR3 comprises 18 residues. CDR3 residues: CASSPRKGSSANTGELFF. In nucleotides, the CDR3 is TGTGCCAGCAGCCCGAGGAAAGGATCCAGCGCGAACACCGGGGAGCTGTTTTTT.

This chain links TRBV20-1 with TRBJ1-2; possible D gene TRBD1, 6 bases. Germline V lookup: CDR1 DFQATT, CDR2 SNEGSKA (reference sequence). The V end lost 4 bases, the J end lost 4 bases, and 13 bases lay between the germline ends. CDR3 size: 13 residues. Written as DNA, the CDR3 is TGCAGTGCTATCCGGGACACTAGCTATGGCTACACCTTC. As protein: CSAIRDTSYGYTF.

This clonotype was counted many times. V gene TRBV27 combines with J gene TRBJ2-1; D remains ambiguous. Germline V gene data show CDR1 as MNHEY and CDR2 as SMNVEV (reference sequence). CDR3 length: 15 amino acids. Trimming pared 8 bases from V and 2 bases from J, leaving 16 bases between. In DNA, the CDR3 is TGTGCCAGCCTTGTTTGGCCAAATACCTACAATGAGCAGTTCTTC. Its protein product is CASLVWPNTYNEQFF.

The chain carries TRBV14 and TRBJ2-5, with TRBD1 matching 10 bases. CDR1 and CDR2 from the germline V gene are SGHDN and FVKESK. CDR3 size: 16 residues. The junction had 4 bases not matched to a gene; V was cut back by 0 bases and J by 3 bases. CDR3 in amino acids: CASSQEGTGEKETQYF. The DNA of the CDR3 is TGTGCCAGCAGCCAAGAAGGGACAGGGGAGAAAGAGACCCAGTACTTC.

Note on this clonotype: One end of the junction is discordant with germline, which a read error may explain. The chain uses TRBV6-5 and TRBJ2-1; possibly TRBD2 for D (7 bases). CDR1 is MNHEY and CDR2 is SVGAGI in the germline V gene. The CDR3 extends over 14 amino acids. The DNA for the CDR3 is TGTGCCAGCAGTTACTCGAAGTTCGGGGGGCCCAGAGTCTTC. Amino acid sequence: CASSYSKFGGPRVF.

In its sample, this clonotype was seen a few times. CDR3 sequence: CASLGNGYGYTF. The CDR3 DNA sequence: TGTGCCAGCTTGGGGAATGGGTATGGCTACACCTTC. This sequence joins TRBV9 and TRBJ1-2, with D unclear. CDR3 length: 12 residues. The germline V and J ends were trimmed by 7 bases and 5 bases, with 12 bases remaining between them. Germline V gene data show CDR1 as SGDLS and CDR2 as YYNGEE.

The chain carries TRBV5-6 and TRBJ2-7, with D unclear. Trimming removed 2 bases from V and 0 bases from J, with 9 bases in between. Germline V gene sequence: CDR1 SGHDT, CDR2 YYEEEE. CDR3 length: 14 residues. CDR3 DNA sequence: TGTGCCAGCAGCTTAGATGAGAGCTCCTACGAGCAGTACTTC. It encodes CASSLDESSYEQYF.

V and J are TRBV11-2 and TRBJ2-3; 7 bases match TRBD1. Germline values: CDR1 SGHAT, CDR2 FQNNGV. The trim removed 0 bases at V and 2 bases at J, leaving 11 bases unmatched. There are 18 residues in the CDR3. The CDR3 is CASSLDRGTGAYTDTQYF. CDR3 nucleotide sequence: TGTGCCAGCAGCTTAGATCGGGGCACAGGGGCTTACACAGATACGCAGTATTTT.

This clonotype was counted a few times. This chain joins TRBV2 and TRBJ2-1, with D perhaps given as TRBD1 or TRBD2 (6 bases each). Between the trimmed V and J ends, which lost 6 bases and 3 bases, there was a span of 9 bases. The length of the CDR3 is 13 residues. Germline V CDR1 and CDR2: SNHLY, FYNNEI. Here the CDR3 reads CASREGDYNEQFF. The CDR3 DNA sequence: TGTGCCAGCAGGGAGGGGGACTACAATGAGCAGTTCTTC.

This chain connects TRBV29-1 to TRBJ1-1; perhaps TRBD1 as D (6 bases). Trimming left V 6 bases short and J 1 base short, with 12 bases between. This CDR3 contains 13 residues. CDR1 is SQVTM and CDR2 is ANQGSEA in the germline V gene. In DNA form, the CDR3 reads TGCAGCGTAACAGGGATCAGGAACACTGAAGCTTTCTTT. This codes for CSVTGIRNTEAFF.

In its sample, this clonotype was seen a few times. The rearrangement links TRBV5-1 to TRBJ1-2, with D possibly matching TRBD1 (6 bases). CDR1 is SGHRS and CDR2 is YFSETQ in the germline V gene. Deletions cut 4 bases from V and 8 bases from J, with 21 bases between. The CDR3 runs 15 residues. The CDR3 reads CASSPRGGDDGGYTF. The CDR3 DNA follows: TGCGCCAGCAGCCCCAGGGGAGGAGACGATGGAGGCTACACCTTC.

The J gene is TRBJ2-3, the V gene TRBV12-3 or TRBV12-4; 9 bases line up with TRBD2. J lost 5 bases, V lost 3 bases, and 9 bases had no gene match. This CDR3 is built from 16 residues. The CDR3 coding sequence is TGTGCCAGCAGTTTTTTGGCGGGGGGGTCCGGAGATACGCAGTATTTT. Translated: CASSFLAGGSGDTQYF.

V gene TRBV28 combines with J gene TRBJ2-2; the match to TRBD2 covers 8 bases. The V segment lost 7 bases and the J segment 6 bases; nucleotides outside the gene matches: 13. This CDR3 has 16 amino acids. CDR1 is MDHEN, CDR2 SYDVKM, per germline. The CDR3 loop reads CASTFGVAGLAGELFF. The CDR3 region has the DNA TGTGCCAGCACCTTTGGAGTAGCGGGGTTGGCCGGGGAGCTGTTTTTT.

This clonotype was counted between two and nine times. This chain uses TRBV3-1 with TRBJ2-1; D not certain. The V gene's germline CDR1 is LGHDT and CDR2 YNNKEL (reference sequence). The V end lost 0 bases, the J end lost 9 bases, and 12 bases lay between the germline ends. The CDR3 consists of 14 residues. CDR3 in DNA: TGTGCCAGCAGCCAAGATCGATTTTACTCTGAGCAGTTCTTC. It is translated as CASSQDRFYSEQFF.